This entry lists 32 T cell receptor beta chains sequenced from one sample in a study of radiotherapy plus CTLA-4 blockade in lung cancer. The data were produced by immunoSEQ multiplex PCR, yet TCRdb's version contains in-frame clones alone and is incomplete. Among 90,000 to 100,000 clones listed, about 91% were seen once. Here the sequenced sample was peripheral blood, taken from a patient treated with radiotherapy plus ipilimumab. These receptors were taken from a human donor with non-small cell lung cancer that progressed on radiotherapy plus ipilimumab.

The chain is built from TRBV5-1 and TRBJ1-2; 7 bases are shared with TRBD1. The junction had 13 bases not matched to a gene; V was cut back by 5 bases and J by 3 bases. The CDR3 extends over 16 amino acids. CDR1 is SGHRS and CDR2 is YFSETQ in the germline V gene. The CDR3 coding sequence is TGCGCCAGCAGGATTGTATACAGGGGTGGATACTATGGCTACACCTTC. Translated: CASRIVYRGGYYGYTF.

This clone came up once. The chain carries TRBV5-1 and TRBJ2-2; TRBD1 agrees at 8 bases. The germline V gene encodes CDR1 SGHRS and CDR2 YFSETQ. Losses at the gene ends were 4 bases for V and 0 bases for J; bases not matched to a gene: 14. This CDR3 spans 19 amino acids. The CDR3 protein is CASSVNPGRGLSNTGELFF. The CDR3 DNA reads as TGCGCCAGCAGCGTGAACCCTGGCAGGGGGCTATCGAACACCGGGGAGCTGTTTTTT. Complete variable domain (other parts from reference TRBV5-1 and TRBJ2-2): KAGVTQTPRYLIKTRGQQVTLSCSPISGHRSVSWYQQTPGQGLQFLFEYFSETQRNKGNFPGRFSGRQFSNSRSEMNVSTLELGDSALYLCASSVNPGRGLSNTGELFFGEGSRLTVL.

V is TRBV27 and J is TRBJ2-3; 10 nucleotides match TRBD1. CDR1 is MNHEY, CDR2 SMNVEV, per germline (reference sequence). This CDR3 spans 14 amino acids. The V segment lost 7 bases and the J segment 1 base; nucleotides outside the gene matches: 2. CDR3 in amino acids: CASNDRGRTDTQYF. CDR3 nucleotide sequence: TGTGCCAGCAACGACAGGGGGCGCACAGATACGCAGTATTTT.

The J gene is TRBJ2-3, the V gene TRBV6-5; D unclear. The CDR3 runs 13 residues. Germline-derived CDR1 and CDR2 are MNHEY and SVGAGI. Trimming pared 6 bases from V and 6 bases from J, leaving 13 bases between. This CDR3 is CASSLGLRDTQYF. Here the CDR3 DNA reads TGTGCCAGCAGCCTCGGGCTGAGGGATACGCAGTATTTT.

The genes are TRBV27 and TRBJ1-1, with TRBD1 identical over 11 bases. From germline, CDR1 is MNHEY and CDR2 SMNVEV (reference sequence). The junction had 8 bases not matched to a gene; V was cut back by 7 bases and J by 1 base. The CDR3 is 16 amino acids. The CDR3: CASISGTGGQNTEAFF. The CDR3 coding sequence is TGTGCCAGCATCTCCGGGACAGGGGGGCAGAACACTGAAGCTTTCTTT.

CDR3 amino acids: CASSPEKTSGSSNEQFF. For the CDR3, the DNA is TGCGCCAGCAGCCCCGAGAAGACTAGCGGGAGTAGTAATGAGCAGTTCTTC. This chain connects TRBV5-1 to TRBJ2-1, with TRBD2 matching over 12 bases. CDR1 is SGHRS and CDR2 is YFSETQ in the germline V gene. This CDR3 is 17 amino acids long. V trimming: 4 bases; J trimming: 7 bases; junction bases outside the gene matches: 12.

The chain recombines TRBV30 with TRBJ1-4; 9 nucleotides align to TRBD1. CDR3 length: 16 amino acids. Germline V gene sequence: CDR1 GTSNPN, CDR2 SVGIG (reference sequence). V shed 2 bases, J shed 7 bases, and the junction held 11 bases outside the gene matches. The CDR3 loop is CAWSTNRGREGEKLFF. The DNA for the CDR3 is TGTGCCTGGAGTACCAACAGGGGGCGAGAAGGTGAAAAACTGTTTTTT.

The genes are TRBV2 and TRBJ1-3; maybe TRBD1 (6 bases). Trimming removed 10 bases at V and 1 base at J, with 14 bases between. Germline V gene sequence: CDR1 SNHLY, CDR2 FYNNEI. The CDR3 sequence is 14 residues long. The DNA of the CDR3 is TGTGCCATCTCTGGGGGCCTATCTGGAAACACCATATATTTT. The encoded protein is CAISGGLSGNTIYF.

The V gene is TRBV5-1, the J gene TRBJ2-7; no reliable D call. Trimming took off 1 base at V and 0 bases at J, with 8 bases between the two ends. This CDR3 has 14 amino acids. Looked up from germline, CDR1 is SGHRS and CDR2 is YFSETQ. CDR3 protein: CASSLTASSYEQYF. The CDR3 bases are TGCGCCAGCAGCTTGACGGCTAGCTCCTACGAGCAGTACTTC.

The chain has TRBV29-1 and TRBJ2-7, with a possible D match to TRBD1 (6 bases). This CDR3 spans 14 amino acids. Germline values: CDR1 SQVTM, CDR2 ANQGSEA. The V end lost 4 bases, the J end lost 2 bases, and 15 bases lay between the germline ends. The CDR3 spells CSVVGLGQTYEQYF. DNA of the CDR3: TGCAGCGTTGTTGGTTTGGGACAAACCTACGAGCAGTACTTC.

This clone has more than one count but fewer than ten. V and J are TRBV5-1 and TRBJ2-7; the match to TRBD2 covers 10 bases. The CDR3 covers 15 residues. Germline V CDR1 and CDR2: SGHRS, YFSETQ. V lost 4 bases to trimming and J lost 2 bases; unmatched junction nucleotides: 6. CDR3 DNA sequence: TGCGCCAGCAGCCCTCGGACTAGCGGACCCTACGAGCAGTACTTC. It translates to CASSPRTSGPYEQYF. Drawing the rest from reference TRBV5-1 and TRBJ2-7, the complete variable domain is KAGVTQTPRYLIKTRGQQVTLSCSPISGHRSVSWYQQTPGQGLQFLFEYFSETQRNKGNFPGRFSGRQFSNSRSEMNVSTLELGDSALYLCASSPRTSGPYEQYFGPGTRLTVT.

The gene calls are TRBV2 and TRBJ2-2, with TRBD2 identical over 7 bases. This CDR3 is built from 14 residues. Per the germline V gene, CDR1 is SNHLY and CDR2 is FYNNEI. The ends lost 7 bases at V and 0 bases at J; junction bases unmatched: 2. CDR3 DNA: TGTGCCAGCAAGCGGGGCTCGAACACCGGGGAGCTGTTTTTT. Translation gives CASKRGSNTGELFF.

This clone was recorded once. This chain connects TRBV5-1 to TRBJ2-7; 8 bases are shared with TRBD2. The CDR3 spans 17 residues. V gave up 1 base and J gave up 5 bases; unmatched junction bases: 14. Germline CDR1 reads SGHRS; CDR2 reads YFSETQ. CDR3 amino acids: CASSLNPAGASIHEQYF. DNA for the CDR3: TGCGCCAGCAGCTTGAACCCAGCGGGAGCTTCTATCCACGAGCAGTACTTC.

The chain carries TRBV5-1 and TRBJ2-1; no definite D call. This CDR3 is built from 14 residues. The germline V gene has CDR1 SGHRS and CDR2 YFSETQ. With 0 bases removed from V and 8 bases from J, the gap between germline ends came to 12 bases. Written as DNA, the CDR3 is TGCGCCAGCAGCTTGGGCATCAGTAGGGATGAGCAGTTCTTC. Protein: CASSLGISRDEQFF.

CDR3 protein: CASSEAFWTSYGYTF. The DNA for the CDR3 is TGTGCCAGCAGTGAAGCCTTCTGGACCTCCTATGGCTACACCTTC. The J gene is TRBJ1-2, the V gene TRBV6-1, with D uncertain. The CDR3 sequence is 15 residues long. Trimming took off 0 bases at V and 4 bases at J, with 12 bases between the two ends. Germline assignment: CDR1 MNHNS and CDR2 SASEGT.

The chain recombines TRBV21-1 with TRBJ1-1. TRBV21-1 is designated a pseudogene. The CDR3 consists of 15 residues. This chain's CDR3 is CASSKAEGVNTEAFF. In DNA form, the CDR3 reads TGTGCCAGCAGCAAAGCGGAGGGGGTGAACACTGAAGCTTTCTTT.

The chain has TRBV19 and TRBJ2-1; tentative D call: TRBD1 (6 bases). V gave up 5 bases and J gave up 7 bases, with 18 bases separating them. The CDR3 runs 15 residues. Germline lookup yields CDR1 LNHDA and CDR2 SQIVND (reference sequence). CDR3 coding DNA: TGTGCCAGTAGTTCAACAGGGTTTGGGAAAAATGAGCAGTTCTTC. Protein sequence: CASSSTGFGKNEQFF. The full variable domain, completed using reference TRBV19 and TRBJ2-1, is DGGITQSPKYLFRKEGQNVTLSCEQNLNHDAMYWYRQDPGQGLRLIYYSQIVNDFQKGDIAEGYSVSREKKESFPLTVTSAQKNPTAFYLCASSSTGFGKNEQFFGPGTRLTVL.

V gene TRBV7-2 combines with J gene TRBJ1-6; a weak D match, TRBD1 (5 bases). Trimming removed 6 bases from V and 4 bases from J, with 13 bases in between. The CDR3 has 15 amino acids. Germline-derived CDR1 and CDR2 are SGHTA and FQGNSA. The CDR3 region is CASSWGDPYNSPLHF. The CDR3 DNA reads TGTGCCAGCAGTTGGGGGGATCCTTATAATTCACCCCTCCACTTT. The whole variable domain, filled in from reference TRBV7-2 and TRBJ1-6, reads GAGVSQSPSNKVTEKGKDVELRCDPISGHTALYWYRQSLGQGLEFLIYFQGNSAPDKSGLPSDRFSAERTGGSVSTLTIQRTQQEDSAVYLCASSWGDPYNSPLHFGNGTRLTVT.

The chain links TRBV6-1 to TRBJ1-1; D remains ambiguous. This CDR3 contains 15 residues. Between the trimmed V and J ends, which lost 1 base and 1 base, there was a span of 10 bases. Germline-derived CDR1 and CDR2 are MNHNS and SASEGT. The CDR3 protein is CASSEEAGKNTEAFF. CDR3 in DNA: TGTGCCAGCAGTGAAGAGGCAGGCAAGAACACTGAAGCTTTCTTT.

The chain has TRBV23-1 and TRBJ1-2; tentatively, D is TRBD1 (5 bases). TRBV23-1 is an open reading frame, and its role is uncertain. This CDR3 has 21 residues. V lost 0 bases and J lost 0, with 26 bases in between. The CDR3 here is CASSQSNPRGEAGQANYGYTF. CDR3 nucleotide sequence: TGCGCCAGCAGTCAATCGAACCCCCGCGGCGAAGCAGGGCAGGCTAACTATGGCTACACCTTC.

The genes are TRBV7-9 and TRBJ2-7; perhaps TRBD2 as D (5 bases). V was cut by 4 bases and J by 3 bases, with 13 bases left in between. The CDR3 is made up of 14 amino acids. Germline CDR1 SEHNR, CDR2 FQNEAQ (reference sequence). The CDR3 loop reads CASSWGASGYEQYF. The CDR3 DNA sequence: TGTGCCAGCAGCTGGGGAGCCTCAGGCTACGAGCAGTACTTC.

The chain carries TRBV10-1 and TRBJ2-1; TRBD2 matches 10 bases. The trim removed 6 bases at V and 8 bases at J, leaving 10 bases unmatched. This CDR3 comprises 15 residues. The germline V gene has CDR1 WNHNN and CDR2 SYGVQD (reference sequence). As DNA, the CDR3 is TGCGCCAGCAGCGACCCGGGACTAGCGACCGATGAGCAGTTCTTC. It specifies CASSDPGLATDEQFF.

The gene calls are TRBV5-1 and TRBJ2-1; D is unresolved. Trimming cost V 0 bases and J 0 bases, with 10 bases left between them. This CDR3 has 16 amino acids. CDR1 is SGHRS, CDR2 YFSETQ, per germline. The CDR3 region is CASSLDSGISYNEQFF. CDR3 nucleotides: TGCGCCAGCAGCTTGGATAGTGGCATCTCCTACAATGAGCAGTTCTTC.

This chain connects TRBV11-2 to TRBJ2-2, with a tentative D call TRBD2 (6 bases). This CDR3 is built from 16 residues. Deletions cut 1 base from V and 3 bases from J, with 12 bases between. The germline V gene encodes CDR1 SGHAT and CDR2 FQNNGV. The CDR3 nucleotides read TGTGCCAGCAGCTTAGGTGGGGGACTTCACACCGGGGAGCTGTTTTTT. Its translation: CASSLGGGLHTGELFF.

CDR3 sequence: CASSTFGGQGYTF. The CDR3 coding sequence is TGTGCCAGTAGTACGTTCGGGGGCCAAGGCTACACCTTC. V gene TRBV19 combines with J gene TRBJ1-2; tentative D call: TRBD1 (6 bases). Trimming stripped 4 bases from V and 8 bases from J, with 14 bases between. The CDR3 totals 13 residues. The germline CDR1 and CDR2 sequences are LNHDA and SQIVND (reference sequence).

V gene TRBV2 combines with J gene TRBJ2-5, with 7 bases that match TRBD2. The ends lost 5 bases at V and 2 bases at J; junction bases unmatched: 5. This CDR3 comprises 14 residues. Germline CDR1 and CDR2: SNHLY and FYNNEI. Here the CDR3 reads CASSRLGGQETQYF. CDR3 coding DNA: TGTGCCAGCAGTCGGCTGGGGGGGCAAGAGACCCAGTACTTC.

Here the CDR3 DNA reads TGTGCCAGCAGTCCCCGACTTAGCGGGGTTAACTACGAGCAGTACTTC. Protein sequence: CASSPRLSGVNYEQYF. V and J are TRBV28 and TRBJ2-7, with 8 bases matching TRBD2. The CDR3 length is 16 residues. V lost 5 bases to trimming and J lost 3 bases; unmatched junction nucleotides: 12. The V gene's germline CDR1 is MDHEN and CDR2 SYDVKM.

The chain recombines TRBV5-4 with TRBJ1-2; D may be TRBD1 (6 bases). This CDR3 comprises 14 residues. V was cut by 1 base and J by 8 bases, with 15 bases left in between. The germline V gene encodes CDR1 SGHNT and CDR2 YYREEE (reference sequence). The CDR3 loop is CASSLPGVTGGYTF. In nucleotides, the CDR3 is TGTGCCAGCAGCTTGCCTGGGGTGACAGGCGGCTACACCTTC.

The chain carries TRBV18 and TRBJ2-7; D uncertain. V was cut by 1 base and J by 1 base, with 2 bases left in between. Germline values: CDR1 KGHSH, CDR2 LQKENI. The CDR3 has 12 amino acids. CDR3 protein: CASSPLSYEQYF. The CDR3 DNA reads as TGTGCCAGCTCACCACTATCCTACGAGCAGTACTTC.

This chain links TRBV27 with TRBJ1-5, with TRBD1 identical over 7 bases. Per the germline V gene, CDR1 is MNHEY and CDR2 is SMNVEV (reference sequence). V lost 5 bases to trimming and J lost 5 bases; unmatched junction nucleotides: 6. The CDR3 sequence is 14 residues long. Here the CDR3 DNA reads TGTGCCAGCAGTAGACAGGGTCGGGATCAGCCCCAGCATTTT. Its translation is CASSRQGRDQPQHF.

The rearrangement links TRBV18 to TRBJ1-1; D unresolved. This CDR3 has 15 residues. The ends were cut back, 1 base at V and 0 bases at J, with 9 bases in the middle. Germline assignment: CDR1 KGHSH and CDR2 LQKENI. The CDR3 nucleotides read TGTGCCAGCTCACCACGAGCGGACCTGAACACTGAAGCTTTCTTT. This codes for CASSPRADLNTEAFF.

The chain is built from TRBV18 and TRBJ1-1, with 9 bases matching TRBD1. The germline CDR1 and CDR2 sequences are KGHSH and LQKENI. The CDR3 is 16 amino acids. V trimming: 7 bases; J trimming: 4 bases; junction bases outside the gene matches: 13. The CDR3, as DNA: TGTGCCAGCTTCCCTGACAGGGGGAAGGCGGGCACTGAAGCTTTCTTT. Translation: CASFPDRGKAGTEAFF.